This T cell receptor (beta chain) was documented in a study of beta chain features in type 1 diabetes. This clone was found a few times. Its antigen is undetermined. Study outcomes and limitations: PCR might favor shorter templates, equally in patients and controls.

Germline V gives CDR1 GTSNPN, CDR2 SVGIG (reference sequence). V was pared by 0 bases and J by 4 bases, with 4 bases between. This CDR3 is built from 12 residues. cDNA synthesis used the whole RNA isolate, giving expressed TCRB sequences. Assay: immunoSEQ multiplex PCR; the TCRdb copy retains only in-frame clones and omits some. The sample records about 320,000 clones, 14% being singletons. The chain recombines TRBV30 with TRBJ1-3; D gene unclear. The clonotype was recovered from a man aged 30 to 39 in good health. The sequenced sample was central memory CD4+ T cells from blood. The CDR3 region is CAWSVLGNTIYF. The DNA of the CDR3 is TGTGCCTGGAGTGTACTCGGAAACACCATATATTTT. Full variable domain (remainder filled in from reference TRBV30 and TRBJ1-3): SQTIHQWPATLVQPVGSPLSLECTVEGTSNPNLYWYRQAAGRGLQLLFYSVGIGQISSEVPQNLSASRPQDRQFILSSKKLLLSDSGFYLCAWSVLGNTIYFGEGSWLTVV.